Shown below are 31 T cell receptor beta chains from a single sample sequenced in a study of CD8+ T cells in alopecia areata (dated by TCRdb to 2017 to 2018). The library was generated by the immunoSEQ multiplex PCR assay. RNA was extracted from all samples and reverse transcribed into cDNA as template for TCR sequencing. TCRdb mirrors the immuneACCESS table, restricted to in-frame sequences. Some clones are absent from its copies; in checked studies, under half trace to an unresolved V gene, and the reason for the others is unknown. Counted in this sample were fewer than 100,000 clones; over 40% of them appeared once. Around 0.8% of the sample belongs to the ten largest clones. Specimen: CD4+ T cells sorted from blood. The source is a human donor with alopecia areata.

The V and J genes are TRBV29-1 and TRBJ2-1; D gene uncertain. Trimming stripped 7 bases from V and 0 bases from J, with 16 bases between. The CDR3 covers 15 residues. Germline V gives CDR1 SQVTM, CDR2 ANQGSEA. The CDR3 nucleotides are TGCAGCGCCACCCCGCTCCCTAACTCCTACAATGAGCAGTTCTTC. It is translated as CSATPLPNSYNEQFF.

Of note for this clone: Other DNA sequences within the sample encode an identical CDR3. The rearrangement uses TRBV28 and TRBJ2-5, with D possibly matching TRBD2 (6 bases). Per germline, CDR1 MDHEN and CDR2 SYDVKM. V lost 2 bases to trimming and J lost 1 base, with 8 bases between them. There are 14 residues in the CDR3. The CDR3, as DNA: TGTGCCAGCAGTTTAGGCGGGATCCAAGAGACCCAGTACTTC. Translated, it gives CASSLGGIQETQYF.

The genes are TRBV20-1 and TRBJ1-1; the D is unclear. The CDR3 covers 11 residues. Per germline, CDR1 DFQATT and CDR2 SNEGSKA (reference sequence). V lost 5 bases, J lost 8 bases, and 12 bases lay in between. The CDR3 DNA reads TGCAGTGCTGCTCTCCAGAGGGAAGCTTTCTTT. Its translation: CSAALQREAFF.

The chain is built from TRBV29-1 and TRBJ1-2; D gene uncertain. V lost 6 bases to trimming and J lost 8 bases, with 22 bases between them. In germline, CDR1 is SQVTM, CDR2 ANQGSEA. This CDR3 is 14 amino acids long. CDR3 residues: CSVELSRALGGYTF. Here the CDR3 DNA reads TGCAGCGTCGAGTTAAGTCGGGCTCTCGGGGGCTACACCTTC.

V usage is TRBV2 and J usage is TRBJ2-7, with unresolved D. CDR1 and CDR2 from the germline V gene are SNHLY and FYNNEI. This CDR3 is 11 amino acids long. Trimming took 0 bases from V and 3 from J, leaving 0 bases between them. In DNA form, the CDR3 reads TGTGCCAGCAGTGAAGCCTACGAGCAGTACTTC. Protein sequence: CASSEAYEQYF.

The table lists this clone with a few counts. The chain joins TRBV29-1 to TRBJ1-1; 8 positions agree with TRBD1. J gave up 10 bases and V 6 bases, and 4 bases lay outside the gene matches. The length of the CDR3 is 10 residues. The germline V gene has CDR1 SQVTM and CDR2 ANQGSEA. The CDR3 DNA sequence: TGCAGCGTGACTGACAGGGGAGCTTTCTTT. Its protein product is CSVTDRGAFF.

The CDR3 DNA reads TGTGCCTGGAGTCGGGGACCCCGCGTCCCAGATACGCAGTATTTT. Its protein product is CAWSRGPRVPDTQYF. V usage is TRBV30 and J usage is TRBJ2-3; the D call may be TRBD1 or TRBD2 (5 bases each). The V end lost 2 bases, the J end lost 4 bases, and 16 bases lay between the germline ends. CDR1 and CDR2 from the germline V gene are GTSNPN and SVGIG (reference sequence). The CDR3 spans 15 residues.

The genes are TRBV29-1 and TRBJ2-7; no clear D gene. The CDR3 length is 12 residues. CDR1 is SQVTM and CDR2 is ANQGSEA in the germline V gene. The germline V and J ends were trimmed by 0 bases and 2 bases, with 5 bases remaining between them. The CDR3 bases are TGCAGCGTTGAAGAGCGCCCCTACGAGCAGTACTTC. Translation: CSVEERPYEQYF.

In its sample, this clone was seen a few times. The chain employs TRBV7-9 and TRBJ1-2; no clear D. The CDR3 is made up of 11 amino acids. Germline V gene data show CDR1 as SEHNR and CDR2 as FQNEAQ (reference sequence). Deletions cut 5 bases from V and 7 bases from J, with 8 bases between. The DNA for the CDR3 is TGTGCCAGCAGCCTCTCCGCTGGCTACACCTTC. Protein product: CASSLSAGYTF. The full variable domain, with the rest looked up from reference TRBV7-9 and TRBJ1-2, is DTGVSQNPRHKITKRGQNVTFRCDPISEHNRLYWYRQTLGQGPEFLTYFQNEAQLEKSRLLSDRFSAERPKGSFSTLEIQRTEQGDSAMYLCASSLSAGYTFGSGTRLTVV.

V gene TRBV29-1 combines with J gene TRBJ2-3; no definite D call. Trimming removed 4 bases from V and 6 bases from J, with 11 bases in between. Germline V lookup: CDR1 SQVTM, CDR2 ANQGSEA. The CDR3 runs to 12 residues. The CDR3 coding sequence is TGCAGCGTTGCGACTCGCGGCGATACGCAGTATTTT. Its protein is CSVATRGDTQYF.

This clone was seen only a few times. This chain connects TRBV29-1 to TRBJ1-2, with TRBD1 matching 7 bases. Germline CDR1 and CDR2: SQVTM and ANQGSEA. Losses at the gene ends were 7 bases for V and 2 bases for J; bases not matched to a gene: 1. The CDR3 spans 11 residues. CDR3 residues: CSGGQNYGYTF. The CDR3 nucleotides are TGCAGCGGGGGACAGAACTATGGCTACACCTTC.

This clone was recorded a few times. The identical CDR3 is also encoded by other nucleotide sequences in the sample. This chain uses TRBV29-1 with TRBJ2-2; D unresolved. V was shortened by 2 bases and J by 6 bases, with 4 bases between the two germline ends. The CDR3 has 11 residues. CDR1 is SQVTM and CDR2 is ANQGSEA in the germline V gene. DNA for the CDR3: TGCAGCGTTGAAAGGGCCGGGGAGCTGTTTTTT. This encodes CSVERAGELFF.

V gene TRBV15 combines with J gene TRBJ2-5; D is perhaps TRBD2 (5 bases). The CDR3 sequence is 13 residues long. Deletions cut 4 bases from V and 1 base from J, with 7 bases between. Germline CDR1 LNHNV, CDR2 YYDKDF (reference sequence). This CDR3 reads CATSNRGQETQYF. CDR3 in DNA: TGTGCCACCAGCAACCGGGGCCAAGAGACCCAGTACTTC.

The gene calls are TRBV28 and TRBJ2-7; D not certain. This CDR3 contains 12 residues. V dropped 7 bases and J dropped 7 bases, with 14 bases sitting between them. Germline lookup yields CDR1 MDHEN and CDR2 SYDVKM. Written as DNA, the CDR3 is TGTGCCAGCACCTCGGGCTCTCTTGAGCAGTACTTC. This gives the protein CASTSGSLEQYF.

The V call is TRBV6-5, the J call TRBJ2-5; tentatively, D is TRBD1 (6 bases). There are 14 residues in the CDR3. V was cut by 6 bases and J by 2 bases, with 13 bases left in between. CDR1 and CDR2 (germline): MNHEY, SVGAGI. The CDR3 is CASRPGQSQETQYF. Here the CDR3 DNA reads TGTGCCAGCAGGCCCGGACAGTCACAAGAGACCCAGTACTTC.

This clone was counted only a few times. The CDR3 protein is CASSDHPNTGELFF. The CDR3 bases are TGCGCCAGCTCCGATCATCCCAACACCGGGGAGCTGTTTTTT. This chain connects TRBV5-1 to TRBJ2-2; no definite D call. Germline V CDR1 and CDR2: SGHRS, YFSETQ. Trimming shortened V by 7 bases and J by 2 bases, and 12 bases separated the two germline ends. The CDR3 has 14 residues. Drawing the rest from reference TRBV5-1 and TRBJ2-2, the complete variable domain is KAGVTQTPRYLIKTRGQQVTLSCSPISGHRSVSWYQQTPGQGLQFLFEYFSETQRNKGNFPGRFSGRQFSNSRSEMNVSTLELGDSALYLCASSDHPNTGELFFGEGSRLTVL.

This chain joins TRBV30 and TRBJ1-1, with TRBD1 identical over 9 bases. CDR1 and CDR2 (germline): GTSNPN, SVGIG (reference sequence). Trimming at V came to 5 bases and at J to 5 bases, leaving 3 bases not matched to a gene. The CDR3 spans 12 residues. The CDR3 loop is CAWGTGRTEAFF. The CDR3 bases are TGTGCCTGGGGGACAGGGAGGACTGAAGCTTTCTTT.

There are a few counts of this clone. J is TRBJ1-5 and V is TRBV4-1, with 9 positions matching TRBD1. CDR1 and CDR2 from the germline V gene are MGHRA and YSYEKL. With V trimmed by 3 bases and J by 5 bases, 5 bases remained unmatched. The CDR3 length is 15 residues. The CDR3 DNA follows: TGCGCCAGCAGCCATGCGGGACAGGGACATCAGCCCCAGCATTTT. Translated, it gives CASSHAGQGHQPQHF.

The V gene is TRBV10-3, the J gene TRBJ2-7; D possibly uses TRBD1 or TRBD2 (6 bases each). CDR1 is ENHRY, CDR2 SYGVKD, per germline. The CDR3 has 13 amino acids. Trimming took off 8 bases at V and 5 bases at J, with 16 bases between the two ends. The CDR3 region has the DNA TGTGCCATCGGAGGGGGGCTTAGCAACGAGCAGTACTTC. This codes for CAIGGGLSNEQYF.

The V and J genes are TRBV29-1 and TRBJ2-3; D is unclear. Germline V gene data show CDR1 as SQVTM and CDR2 as ANQGSEA. Trimming left V 7 bases short and J 5 bases short, with 7 bases between. This CDR3 is built from 10 residues. As DNA, the CDR3 is TGCAGCGGGGCAGAAGATACGCAGTATTTT. Translated, it gives CSGAEDTQYF.

The chain employs TRBV29-1 and TRBJ2-4, with no clear D. The germline gives CDR1 SQVTM, CDR2 ANQGSEA. This CDR3 has 15 residues. V was trimmed by 4 bases and J by 1 base, leaving 14 bases between them. CDR3: CSVAPSMEAKNIQYF. For the CDR3, the DNA is TGCAGCGTTGCCCCGAGCATGGAGGCCAAAAACATTCAGTACTTC.

This chain links TRBV7-2 with TRBJ2-3; weak D call: TRBD2 (6 bases). Trimming shortened V by 2 bases and J by 4 bases, and 7 bases separated the two germline ends. CDR3 length: 13 amino acids. In germline, CDR1 is SGHTA, CDR2 FQGNSA. The CDR3 DNA reads as TGTGCCAGCAGCTTAAGGAGGGCAGATACGCAGTATTTT. Encoded protein: CASSLRRADTQYF.

This clone appeared once. CDR3 sequence: CAWSVGMNTEAFF. DNA for the CDR3: TGTGCCTGGAGTGTAGGGATGAACACTGAAGCTTTCTTT. V usage is TRBV30 and J usage is TRBJ1-1; the D is unclear. Per the germline V gene, CDR1 is GTSNPN and CDR2 is SVGIG (reference sequence). Trimming removed 0 bases from V and 0 bases from J, with 5 bases in between. CDR3 size: 13 residues.

In the case of this clone: An end of the junction differs from the germline gene, which may be a read error. This chain connects TRBV4-2 to TRBJ1-6, with 7 bases identical to TRBD1. The CDR3 has 13 residues. The V gene's germline CDR1 is LGHNA and CDR2 YNFKEQ. CDR3 nucleotide sequence: TGTGCCAGCAGCGAAGACAGGGCTTCACCCCTCCACTTT. Protein: CASSEDRASPLHF.

This rearrangement joins TRBV5-1 to TRBJ2-7; maybe TRBD1 (5 bases). This CDR3 is built from 16 residues. The V end lost 4 bases, the J end lost 6 bases, and 23 bases lay between the germline ends. The germline CDR1 and CDR2 sequences are SGHRS and YFSETQ. The CDR3 reads CASSGPVGRSSAEQYF. DNA of the CDR3: TGCGCCAGCAGCGGCCCTGTGGGGCGCTCGTCCGCCGAGCAGTACTTC.

The genes are TRBV29-1 and TRBJ2-1; maybe TRBD1 (6 bases). Germline V gene lookup returns CDR1 SQVTM and CDR2 ANQGSEA. Trimming took 6 bases from V and 8 from J, leaving 17 bases between them. This CDR3 is 13 amino acids long. The CDR3 DNA is TGCAGCGTGAGTCAGGGGAATCTTGATGAGCAGTTCTTC. Its protein product is CSVSQGNLDEQFF.

Details on this clone: In the same sample, other DNA sequences code for this CDR3. CDR3 sequence: CASSDGQGRTGELFF. The CDR3 DNA follows: TGTGCCAGCAGTGACGGACAGGGGAGAACCGGGGAGCTGTTTTTT. The chain is built from TRBV2 and TRBJ2-2, with 9 positions matching TRBD1. Germline trimming cut 3 bases from V and 5 bases from J; bases unmatched to any gene: 4. The V gene's germline CDR1 is SNHLY and CDR2 FYNNEI. CDR3 size: 15 residues.

The rearrangement uses TRBV29-1 and TRBJ2-7; 7 bases are a match to TRBD1. CDR3 length: 13 amino acids. The germline CDR1 and CDR2 sequences are SQVTM and ANQGSEA. J lost 7 bases, V lost 6 bases, and 12 bases had no gene match. The chain's CDR3 is CSVGTAERMEQYF. The CDR3 coding sequence is TGCAGCGTCGGGACAGCTGAAAGGATGGAGCAGTACTTC.

The gene calls are TRBV29-1 and TRBJ1-4, with 9 positions matching TRBD1. CDR1 and CDR2 (germline): SQVTM, ANQGSEA. Trimming took 7 bases from V and 7 from J; bases not matched to a gene: 4. The CDR3 covers 12 residues. The CDR3 DNA sequence: TGCAGCGGGGGGACAGGGTCTGAAAAACTGTTTTTT. The encoded protein is CSGGTGSEKLFF.

V and J are TRBV11-1 and TRBJ1-1; D is unresolved. This CDR3 has 14 residues. Deletions cut 3 bases from V and 6 bases from J, with 14 bases between. In germline, CDR1 is SGHAT, CDR2 FQDESV (reference sequence). The CDR3 protein is CASSFGRQRSEAFF. The CDR3 nucleotides are TGTGCCAGCAGCTTCGGAAGACAACGATCTGAAGCTTTCTTT.

The chain uses TRBV29-1 and TRBJ2-5; 9 bases are a match to TRBD1. Trimming cost V 7 bases and J 5 bases; bases outside gene matches: 8. In germline, CDR1 is SQVTM, CDR2 ANQGSEA. CDR3 length: 13 residues. The CDR3 region is CSATQGAGETQYF. The CDR3 DNA sequence: TGCAGCGCGACACAGGGGGCCGGGGAGACCCAGTACTTC. The whole variable domain, filled in from reference TRBV29-1 and TRBJ2-5, reads SAVISQKPSRDICQRGTSLTIQCQVDSQVTMMFWYRQQPGQSLTLIATANQGSEATYESGFVIDKFPISRPNLTFSTLTVSNMSPEDSSIYLCSATQGAGETQYFGPGTRLLVL.